Described below is a single TCR beta chain sequence and its context. Its antigen is unknown. At one end, the junction sequence differs from germline, possibly due to a read error. The entirety of the isolated RNA underwent reverse transcription, so expressed TCRB transcripts were sequenced. The method was immunoSEQ multiplex PCR; TCRdb's version includes in-frame clones alone and lacks a portion of them. The table records about 180,000 clones, more than 10% of them present only once. These data come from a study of beta chain features in type 1 diabetes. Study overall: Healthy donors and patients showed comparable age, gender and cell yields. The study, taken as a whole, reports: All four CD4+ subsets of Type 1 diabetes patients contained TCRB CDR3s that were moderately but significantly shorter.

Sorting with CD45RO/CCR7/CD25/CD127/CD95/CD27 yielded naive, central memory, regulatory and stem-like memory CD4+ cells. The CDR3 covers 13 residues. Germline CDR1 is SNHLY and CDR2 is FYNNEI. Input material: central memory CD4+ T cells from blood. The V and J genes are TRBV2 and TRBJ2-3; TRBD1 matches at 7 bases. This TCR derives from a woman aged 18-29 years in good health. The chain's CDR3 is CASSYRDSAAGIF. CDR3 DNA: TGTGCCAGCAGTTACCGGGACAGCGCCGCCGGGATATTT.